Sequencing of this T cell receptor (beta chain) was carried out in a study of early T cells in non-severe SARS-CoV-2 infection. By share, this clonotype counts as medium-sized (0.01 to 0.1%). The CDR3 length is 13 residues. With 6 bases removed from V and 1 base from J, the gap between germline ends came to 7 bases. CDR1 is SGHAT, CDR2 FQNNGV, per germline. Using its own MiXCR run on the 5' RACE reads, TCRdb lists one record per CDR3 protein. The data hold about 22,000 distinct CDR3 sequences, with about 3.7% observed a single time. Source material: whole blood. The J gene is TRBJ2-1, the V gene TRBV11-2; D perhaps matches TRBD1 (6 bases). This sequence originates from an adult who was a healthcare worker with PCR-confirmed SARS-CoV-2 infection or an uninfected control (not recorded which). The CDR3 protein is CASSTGSYNEQFF. The CDR3 DNA sequence: TGTGCCAGCAGTACAGGGTCCTACAATGAGCAGTTCTTC.